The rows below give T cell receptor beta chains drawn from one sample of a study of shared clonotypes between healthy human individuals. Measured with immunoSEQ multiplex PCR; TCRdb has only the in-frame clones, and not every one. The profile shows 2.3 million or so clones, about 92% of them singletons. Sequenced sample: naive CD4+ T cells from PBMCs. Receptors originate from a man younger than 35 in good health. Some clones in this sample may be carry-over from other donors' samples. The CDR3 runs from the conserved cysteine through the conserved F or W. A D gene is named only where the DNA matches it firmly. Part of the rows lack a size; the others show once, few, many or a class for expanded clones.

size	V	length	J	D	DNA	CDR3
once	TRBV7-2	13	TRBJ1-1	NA	TGTGCCAGCAGCCCGCCCTCACAGAGGGTAGCTTTCTTT	CASSPPSQRVAFF
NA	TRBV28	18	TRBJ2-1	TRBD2	TGTGCCAGCAGTCCCCGGACTAGCGGGAGGTTACGCTACAATGAGCAGTTCTTC	CASSPRTSGRLRYNEQFF
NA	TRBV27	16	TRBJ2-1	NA	TGTGCCAGCAGTTTATCCCCTAGCCCCGCTTACAATGAGCAGTTCTTC	CASSLSPSPAYNEQFF
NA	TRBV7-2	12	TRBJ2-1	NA	TGTGCCAGCAGCCAAGACTTGAATGAGCAGTTCTTC	CASSQDLNEQFF
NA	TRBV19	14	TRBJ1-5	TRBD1	TGTGCCGTTGGACAGGAGTATAGCAATCAGCCCCAGCATTTT	CAVGQEYSNQPQHF
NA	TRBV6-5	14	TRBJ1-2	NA	TGTGCCAGCAGTTACTCGATGTCTATCACCGGCTACACCTTC	CASSYSMSITGYTF
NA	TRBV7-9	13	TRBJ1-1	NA	NA	CASSFGTGTSTFF
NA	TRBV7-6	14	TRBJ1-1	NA	TGTGCCAGCAGCTTAGGAGTTGGTGACACTGAAGCTTTCTTT	CASSLGVGDTEAFF
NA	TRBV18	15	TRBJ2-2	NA	TGTGCCAGCTCACCCGTGGGGTCGAACACCGGGGAGCTGTTTTTT	CASSPVGSNTGELFF
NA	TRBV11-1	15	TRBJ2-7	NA	TGTGCCAGCAGCTTAGGACTAGAAAGGTCCTACGAGCAGTACTTC	CASSLGLERSYEQYF
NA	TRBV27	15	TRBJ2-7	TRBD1	TGTGCCAGCAGTTTTGGGGCAGGGGGAACCTACGAGCAGTACTTC	CASSFGAGGTYEQYF
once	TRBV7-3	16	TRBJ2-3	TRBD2	TGTGCCAGCAGCCCCCGGGAACTAGCGTACACAGATACGCAGTATTTT	CASSPRELAYTDTQYF
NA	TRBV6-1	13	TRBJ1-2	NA	TGTGCCAGCCAACTAGGGGGTATCTATGGCTACACCTTC	CASQLGGIYGYTF
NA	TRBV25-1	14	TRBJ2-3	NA	TGTGCCAGCAGTGTCAGGACTAGCACAGATACGCAGTATTTT	CASSVRTSTDTQYF
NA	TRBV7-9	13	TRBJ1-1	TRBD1	TGTGCCAGCAGCTGGGGACAGGACACTGAAGCTTTCTTT	CASSWGQDTEAFF
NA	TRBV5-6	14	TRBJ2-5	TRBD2	TGTGCCAGCAGCGCCGGACTAGCGGGAGCGACCCAGTACTTC	CASSAGLAGATQYF
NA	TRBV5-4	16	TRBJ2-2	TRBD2	TGTGCCAGCAGCTTCACTAGCGGGAGGGCCCCCGGGGAGCTGTTTTTT	CASSFTSGRAPGELFF
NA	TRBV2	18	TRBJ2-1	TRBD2	TGTGCCAGCAGTGGGCCCAGAGTCAGACTAGCGTTCTACAATGAGCAGTTCTTC	CASSGPRVRLAFYNEQFF
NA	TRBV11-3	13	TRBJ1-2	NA	TGTGCCAGCAGCGACACAGGGAACTATGGCTACACCTTC	CASSDTGNYGYTF
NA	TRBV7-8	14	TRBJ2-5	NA	TGTGCCAGCAGCAATAGGGGTAGGCAAGAGACCCAGTACTTC	CASSNRGRQETQYF
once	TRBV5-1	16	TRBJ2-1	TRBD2	TGCGCCAGCAGCTTGTGGGCTAGCGGGACGTACAATGAGCAGTTCTTC	CASSLWASGTYNEQFF
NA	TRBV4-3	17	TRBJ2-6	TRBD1	TGCGCCAGCAGCCAACGACAGGGAGACTCTGGGGCCAACGTCCTGACTTTC	CASSQRQGDSGANVLTF
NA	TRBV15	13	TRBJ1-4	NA	TGTGCCACCAGCAGACCCGGGGGAGGGTTCAAGTTTTTT	CATSRPGGGFKFF
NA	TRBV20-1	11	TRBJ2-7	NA	TGCAGTGGCAGGGGAGTGCACGAGCAGTACTTC	CSGRGVHEQYF
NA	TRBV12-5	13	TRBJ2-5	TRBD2	TGTGCTAGTGCTCTAGCGGGAGTAGAGACCCAGTACTTC	CASALAGVETQYF
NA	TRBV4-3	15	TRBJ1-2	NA	TGCGCCAGCAGCCAAGTGGACAGCCAGGTTTTTGGCTACACCTTC	CASSQVDSQVFGYTF
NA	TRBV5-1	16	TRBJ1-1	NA	TGCGCCAGCAGCTTGGCCGTTCGGACGTCTTCGGCGGAAGCTTTCTTT	CASSLAVRTSSAEAFF
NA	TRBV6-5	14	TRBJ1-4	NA	TGTGCCAGCAGTTACTCGCGGCGGAATGAAAAACTGTTTTTT	CASSYSRRNEKLFF
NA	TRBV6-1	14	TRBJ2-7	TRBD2	TGTGCCAGCAGGGCGGGACTAGCGGGAGGCGAGCAGTACTTC	CASRAGLAGGEQYF
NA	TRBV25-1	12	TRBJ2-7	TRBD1	TGTGCCAGCAGTGTACAGGGGGCGGAGCAGTACTTC	CASSVQGAEQYF
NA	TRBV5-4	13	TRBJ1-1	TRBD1	TGTGCCAGCAGCTTCTTGGACAGGGGTGAAGCTTTCTTT	CASSFLDRGEAFF
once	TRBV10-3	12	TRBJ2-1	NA	TGTGCCACGCGGACAGCCTCGATTGAGCAGTTCTTC	CATRTASIEQFF
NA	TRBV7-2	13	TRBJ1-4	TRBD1	TGTGCCAGCAGCCGGGGGACAGAAGAAAAACTGTTTTTT	CASSRGTEEKLFF
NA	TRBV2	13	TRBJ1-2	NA	TGTGCCAGCAGGGAAAATGCCGGGATCTTGGAGCCCTTC	CASRENAGILEPF
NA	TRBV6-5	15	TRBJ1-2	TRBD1	TGTGCCAGCAGTTACTCGACAGGGCGTCGCTATGGCTACACCTTC	CASSYSTGRRYGYTF
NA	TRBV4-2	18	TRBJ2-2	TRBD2	TGTGCCAGCAGCCAAGGCTCTGGACTAGCGGGTGTCACCGGGGAGCTGTTTTTT	CASSQGSGLAGVTGELFF
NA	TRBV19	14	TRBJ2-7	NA	TGTGCCAGTACCAAGGGATGGGGAACCTACGAGCAGTACTTC	CASTKGWGTYEQYF
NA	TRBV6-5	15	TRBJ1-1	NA	TGTGCCAGCAGTTACAGATCTGGACGGAACACTGAAGCTTTCTTT	CASSYRSGRNTEAFF
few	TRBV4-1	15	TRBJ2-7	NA	TGCGCCAGCAGCCAATCAGGGCATGTTGCCTACGAGCAGTACTTC	CASSQSGHVAYEQYF
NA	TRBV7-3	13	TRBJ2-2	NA	TGTGCCAGCAGCTCCGACGGTTGGGGGGAGCTGTTTTTT	CASSSDGWGELFF